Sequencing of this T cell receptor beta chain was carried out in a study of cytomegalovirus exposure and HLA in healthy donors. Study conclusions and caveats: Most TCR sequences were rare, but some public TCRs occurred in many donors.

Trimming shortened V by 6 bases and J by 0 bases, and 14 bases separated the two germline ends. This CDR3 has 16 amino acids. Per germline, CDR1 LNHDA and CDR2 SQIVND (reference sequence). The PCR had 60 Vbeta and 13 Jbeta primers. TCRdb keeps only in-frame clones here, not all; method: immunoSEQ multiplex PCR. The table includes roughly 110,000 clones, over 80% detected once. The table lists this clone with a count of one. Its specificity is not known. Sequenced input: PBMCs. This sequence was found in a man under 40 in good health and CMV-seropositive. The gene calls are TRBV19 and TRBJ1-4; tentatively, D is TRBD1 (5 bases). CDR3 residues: CASRVSKGATNEKLFF. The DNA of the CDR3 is TGTGCCAGTAGGGTATCTAAAGGGGCAACTAATGAAAAACTGTTTTTT.